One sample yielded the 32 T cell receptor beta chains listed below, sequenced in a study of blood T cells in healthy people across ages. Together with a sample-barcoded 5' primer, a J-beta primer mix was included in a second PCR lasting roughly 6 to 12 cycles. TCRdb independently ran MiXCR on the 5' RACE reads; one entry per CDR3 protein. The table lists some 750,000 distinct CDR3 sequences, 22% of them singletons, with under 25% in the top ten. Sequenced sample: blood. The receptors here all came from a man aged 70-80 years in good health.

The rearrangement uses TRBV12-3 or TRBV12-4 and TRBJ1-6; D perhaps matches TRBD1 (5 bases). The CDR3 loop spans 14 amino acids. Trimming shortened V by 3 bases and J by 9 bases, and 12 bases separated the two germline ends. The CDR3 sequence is CASSFGGERSPLHF. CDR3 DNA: TGTGCCAGCAGTTTTGGGGGGGAGCGTTCACCCCTCCACTTT.

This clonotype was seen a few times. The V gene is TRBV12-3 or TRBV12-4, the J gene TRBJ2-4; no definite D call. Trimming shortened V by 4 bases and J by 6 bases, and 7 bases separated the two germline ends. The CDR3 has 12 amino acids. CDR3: CASSSSINIQYF. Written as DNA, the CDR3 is TGTGCCAGCAGTTCTTCTATAAACATTCAGTACTTC.

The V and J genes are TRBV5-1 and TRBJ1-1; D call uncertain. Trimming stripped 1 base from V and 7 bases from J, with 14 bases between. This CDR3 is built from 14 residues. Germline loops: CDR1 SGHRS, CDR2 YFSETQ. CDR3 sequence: CASSLYQPSLEAFF. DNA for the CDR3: TGCGCCAGCAGCTTGTATCAGCCAAGCCTTGAAGCTTTCTTT.

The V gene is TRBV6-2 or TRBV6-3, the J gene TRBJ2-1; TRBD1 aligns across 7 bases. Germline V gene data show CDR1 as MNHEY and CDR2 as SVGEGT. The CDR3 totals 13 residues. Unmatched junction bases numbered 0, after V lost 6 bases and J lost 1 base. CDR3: CASRDRSYNEQFF. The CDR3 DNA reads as TGTGCCAGCAGGGACAGGTCCTACAATGAGCAGTTCTTC.

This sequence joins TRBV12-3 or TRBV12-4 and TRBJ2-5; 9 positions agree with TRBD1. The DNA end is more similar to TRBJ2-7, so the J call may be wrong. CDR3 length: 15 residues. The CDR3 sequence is CASSSGGTGLYEQYF. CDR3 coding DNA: TGTGCCAGCAGTTCCGGCGGGACAGGGCTCTACGAGCAGTACTTC.

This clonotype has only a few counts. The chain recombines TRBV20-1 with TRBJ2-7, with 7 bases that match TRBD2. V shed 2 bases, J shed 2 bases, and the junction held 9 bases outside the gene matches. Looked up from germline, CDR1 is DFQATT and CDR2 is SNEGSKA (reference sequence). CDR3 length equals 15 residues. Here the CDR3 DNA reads TGCAGTGCTAGACCATTTCGCGGGGGTGCCTACGAGCAGTACTTC. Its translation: CSARPFRGGAYEQYF.

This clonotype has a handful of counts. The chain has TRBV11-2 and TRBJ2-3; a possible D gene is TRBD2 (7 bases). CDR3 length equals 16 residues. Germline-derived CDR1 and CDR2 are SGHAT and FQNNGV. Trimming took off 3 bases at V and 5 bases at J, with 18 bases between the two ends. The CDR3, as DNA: TGTGCCAGCAGCTTCTGGGGGGGGGGCAGAATAGATACGCAGTATTTT. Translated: CASSFWGGGRIDTQYF.

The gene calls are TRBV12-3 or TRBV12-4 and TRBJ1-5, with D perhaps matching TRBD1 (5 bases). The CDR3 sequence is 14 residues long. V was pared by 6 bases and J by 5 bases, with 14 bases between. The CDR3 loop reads CASSRIPGDQPQHF. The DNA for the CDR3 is TGTGCCAGCAGCCGAATTCCGGGGGATCAGCCCCAGCATTTT.

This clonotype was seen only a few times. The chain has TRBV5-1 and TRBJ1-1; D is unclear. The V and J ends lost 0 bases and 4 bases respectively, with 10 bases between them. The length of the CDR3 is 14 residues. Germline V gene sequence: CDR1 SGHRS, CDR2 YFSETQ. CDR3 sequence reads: CASSLEATVTEAFF. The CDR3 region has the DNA TGCGCCAGCAGCTTGGAGGCGACGGTCACTGAAGCTTTCTTT.

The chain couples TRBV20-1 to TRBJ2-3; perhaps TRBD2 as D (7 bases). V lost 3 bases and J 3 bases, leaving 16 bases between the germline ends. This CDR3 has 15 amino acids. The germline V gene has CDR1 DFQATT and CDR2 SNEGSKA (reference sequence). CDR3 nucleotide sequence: TGCAGTGCTAGTCTCCGGGGGGCGTTAACAGATACGCAGTATTTT. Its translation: CSASLRGALTDTQYF.

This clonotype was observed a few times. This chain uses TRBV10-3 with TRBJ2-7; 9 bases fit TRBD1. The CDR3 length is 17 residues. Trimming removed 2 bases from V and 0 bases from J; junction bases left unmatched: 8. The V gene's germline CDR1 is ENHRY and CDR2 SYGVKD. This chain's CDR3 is CAISEASGTGYSYEQYF. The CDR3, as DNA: TGTGCCATCAGTGAGGCGTCGGGGACAGGGTACTCCTACGAGCAGTACTTC.

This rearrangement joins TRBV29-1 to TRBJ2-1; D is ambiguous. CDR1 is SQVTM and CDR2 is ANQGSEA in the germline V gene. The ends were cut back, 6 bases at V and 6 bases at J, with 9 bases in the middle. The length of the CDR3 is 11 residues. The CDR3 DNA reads TGCAGCGTCGAGAGACGCAATGAGCAGTTCTTC. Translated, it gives CSVERRNEQFF.

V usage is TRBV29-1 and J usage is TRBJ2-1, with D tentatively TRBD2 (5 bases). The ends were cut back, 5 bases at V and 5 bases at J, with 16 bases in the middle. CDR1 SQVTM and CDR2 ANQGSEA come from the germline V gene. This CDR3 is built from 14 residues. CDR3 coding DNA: TGCAGCGTTCCTTCGGGGAGCCCCCACAATGAGCAGTTCTTC. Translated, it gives CSVPSGSPHNEQFF.

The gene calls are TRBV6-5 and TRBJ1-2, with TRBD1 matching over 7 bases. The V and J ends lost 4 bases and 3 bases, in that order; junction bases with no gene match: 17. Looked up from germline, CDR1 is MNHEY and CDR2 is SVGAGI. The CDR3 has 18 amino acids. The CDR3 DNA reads TGTGCCAGCAGTTCTTCCTCGCCGGGACAGTTGACTGACTATGGCTACACCTTC. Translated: CASSSSSPGQLTDYGYTF.

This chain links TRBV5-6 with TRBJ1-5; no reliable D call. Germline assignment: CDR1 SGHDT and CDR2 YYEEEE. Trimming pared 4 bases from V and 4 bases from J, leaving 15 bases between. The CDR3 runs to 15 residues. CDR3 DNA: TGTGCCAGCAGCCAAGGAACTCGGCCTAATCAGCCCCAGCATTTT. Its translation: CASSQGTRPNQPQHF. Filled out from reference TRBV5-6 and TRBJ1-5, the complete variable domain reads DAGVTQSPTHLIKTRGQQVTLRCSPKSGHDTVSWYQQALGQGPQFIFQYYEEEERQRGNFPDRFSGHQFPNYSSELNVNALLLGDSALYLCASSQGTRPNQPQHFGDGTRLSIL.

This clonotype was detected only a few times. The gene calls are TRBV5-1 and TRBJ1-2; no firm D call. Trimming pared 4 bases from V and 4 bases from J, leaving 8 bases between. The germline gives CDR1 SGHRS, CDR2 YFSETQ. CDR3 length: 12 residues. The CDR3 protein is CASSPLSYGYTF. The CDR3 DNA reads TGCGCCAGCAGCCCTCTTAGCTATGGCTACACCTTC. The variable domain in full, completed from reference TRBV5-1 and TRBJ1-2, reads KAGVTQTPRYLIKTRGQQVTLSCSPISGHRSVSWYQQTPGQGLQFLFEYFSETQRNKGNFPGRFSGRQFSNSRSEMNVSTLELGDSALYLCASSPLSYGYTFGSGTRLTVV.

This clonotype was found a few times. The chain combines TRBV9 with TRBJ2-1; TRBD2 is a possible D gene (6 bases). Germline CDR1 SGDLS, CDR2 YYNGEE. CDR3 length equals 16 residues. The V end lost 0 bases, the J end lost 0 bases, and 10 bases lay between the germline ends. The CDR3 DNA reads TGTGCCAGCAGCGTAGGTCGGGGGAGCTCCTACAATGAGCAGTTCTTC. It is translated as CASSVGRGSSYNEQFF.

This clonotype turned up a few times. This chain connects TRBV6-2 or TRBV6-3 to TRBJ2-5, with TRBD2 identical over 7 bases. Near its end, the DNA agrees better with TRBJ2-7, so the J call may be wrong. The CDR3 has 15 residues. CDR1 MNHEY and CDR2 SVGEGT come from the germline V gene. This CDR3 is CASSHGLVGSGEQYV. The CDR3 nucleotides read TGTGCCAGCAGCCACGGACTAGTCGGATCTGGCGAGCAGTACGTC.

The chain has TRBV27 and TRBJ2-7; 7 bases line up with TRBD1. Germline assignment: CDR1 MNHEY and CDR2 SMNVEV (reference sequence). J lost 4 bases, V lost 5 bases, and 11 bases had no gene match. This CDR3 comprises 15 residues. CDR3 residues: CASSLRTGSNYEQYF. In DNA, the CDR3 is TGTGCCAGCAGTCTAAGGACAGGTTCCAATTACGAGCAGTACTTC.

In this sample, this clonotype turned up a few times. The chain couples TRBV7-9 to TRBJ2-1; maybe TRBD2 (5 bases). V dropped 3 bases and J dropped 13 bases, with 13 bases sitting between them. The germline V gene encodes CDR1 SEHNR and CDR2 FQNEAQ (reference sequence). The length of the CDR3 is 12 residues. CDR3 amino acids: CASSLSPGSQFF. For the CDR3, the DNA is TGTGCCAGCAGCTTGTCCCCGGGATCACAGTTCTTC.

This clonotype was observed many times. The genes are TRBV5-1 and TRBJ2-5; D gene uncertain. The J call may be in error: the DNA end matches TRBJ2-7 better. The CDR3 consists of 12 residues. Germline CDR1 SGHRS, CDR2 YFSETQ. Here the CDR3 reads CASSLEGNEQYF. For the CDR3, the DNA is TGCGCCAGCAGCTTGGAAGGGAACGAGCAGTACTTC.

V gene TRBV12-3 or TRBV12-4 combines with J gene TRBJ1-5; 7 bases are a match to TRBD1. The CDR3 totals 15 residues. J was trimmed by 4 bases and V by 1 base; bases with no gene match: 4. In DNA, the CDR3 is TGTGCCAGCAGTTTAGGGGGACAGCTAAATCAGCCCCAGCATTTT. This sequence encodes CASSLGGQLNQPQHF.

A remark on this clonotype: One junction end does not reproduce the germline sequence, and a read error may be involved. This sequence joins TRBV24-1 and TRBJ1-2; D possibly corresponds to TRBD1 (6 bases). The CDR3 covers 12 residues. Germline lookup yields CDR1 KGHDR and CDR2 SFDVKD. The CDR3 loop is CATSERRGDYAF. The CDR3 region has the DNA TGTGCCACCAGTGAACGCAGGGGTGACTACGCCTTC.

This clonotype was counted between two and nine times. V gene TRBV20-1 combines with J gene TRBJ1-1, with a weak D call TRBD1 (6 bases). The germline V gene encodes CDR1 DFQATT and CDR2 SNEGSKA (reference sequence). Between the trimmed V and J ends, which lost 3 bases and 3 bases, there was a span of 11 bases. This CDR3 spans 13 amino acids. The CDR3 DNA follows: TGCAGTGCTAGTAAGGGGGTAGACACTGAAGCTTTCTTT. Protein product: CSASKGVDTEAFF.

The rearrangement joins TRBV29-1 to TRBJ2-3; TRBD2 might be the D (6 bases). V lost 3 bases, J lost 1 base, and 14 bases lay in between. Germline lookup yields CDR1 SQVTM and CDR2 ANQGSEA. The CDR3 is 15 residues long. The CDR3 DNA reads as TGCAGCGTTGAGGGGGGAACCAAAGGCACAGATACGCAGTATTTT. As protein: CSVEGGTKGTDTQYF.

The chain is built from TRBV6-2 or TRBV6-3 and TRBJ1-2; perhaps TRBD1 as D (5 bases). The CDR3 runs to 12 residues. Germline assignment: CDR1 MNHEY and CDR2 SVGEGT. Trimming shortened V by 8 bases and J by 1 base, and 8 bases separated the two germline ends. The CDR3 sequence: CASGDDNYGYTF. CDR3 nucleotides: TGTGCCAGCGGGGACGATAACTATGGCTACACCTTC.

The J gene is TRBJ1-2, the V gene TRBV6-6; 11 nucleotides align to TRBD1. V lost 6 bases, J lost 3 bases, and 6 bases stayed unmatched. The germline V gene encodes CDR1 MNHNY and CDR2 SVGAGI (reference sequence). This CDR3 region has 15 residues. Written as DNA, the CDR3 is TGTGCCAGCAGAGATCGGGACAGGGGGTACTATGGCTACACCTTC. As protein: CASRDRDRGYYGYTF.

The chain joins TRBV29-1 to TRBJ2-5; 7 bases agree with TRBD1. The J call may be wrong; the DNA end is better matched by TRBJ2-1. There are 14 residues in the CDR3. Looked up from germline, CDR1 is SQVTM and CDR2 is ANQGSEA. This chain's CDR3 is CSVAVSGGLNEQFF. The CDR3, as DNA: TGCAGCGTTGCTGTGTCAGGGGGTCTCAATGAGCAGTTCTTC.

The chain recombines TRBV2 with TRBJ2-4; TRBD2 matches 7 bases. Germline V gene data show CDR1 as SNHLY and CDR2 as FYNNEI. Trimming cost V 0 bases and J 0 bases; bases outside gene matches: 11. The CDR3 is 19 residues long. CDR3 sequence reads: CASSEARGTGSIAKNIQYF. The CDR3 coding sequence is TGTGCCAGCAGTGAAGCGCGGGGGACTGGGAGTATAGCCAAAAACATTCAGTACTTC.

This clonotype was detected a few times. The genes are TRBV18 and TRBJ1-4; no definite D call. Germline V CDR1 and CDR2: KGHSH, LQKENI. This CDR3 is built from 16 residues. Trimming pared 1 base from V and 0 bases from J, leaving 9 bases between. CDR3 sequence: CASSPLVASTNEKLFF. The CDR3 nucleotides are TGTGCCAGCTCACCACTTGTTGCGTCAACTAATGAAAAACTGTTTTTT.

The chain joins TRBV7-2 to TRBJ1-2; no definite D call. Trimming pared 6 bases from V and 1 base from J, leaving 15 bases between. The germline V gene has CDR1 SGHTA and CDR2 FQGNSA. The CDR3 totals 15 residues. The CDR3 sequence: CASRPGGRLNYGYTF. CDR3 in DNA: TGTGCCAGCAGACCCGGAGGGAGGCTTAACTATGGCTACACCTTC.

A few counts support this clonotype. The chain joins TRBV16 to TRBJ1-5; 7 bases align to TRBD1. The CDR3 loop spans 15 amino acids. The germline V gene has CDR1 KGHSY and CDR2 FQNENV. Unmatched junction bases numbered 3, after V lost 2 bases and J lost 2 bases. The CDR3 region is CASSQDGQGNQPQHF. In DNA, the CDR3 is TGTGCCAGCAGCCAAGATGGACAGGGCAATCAGCCCCAGCATTTT.